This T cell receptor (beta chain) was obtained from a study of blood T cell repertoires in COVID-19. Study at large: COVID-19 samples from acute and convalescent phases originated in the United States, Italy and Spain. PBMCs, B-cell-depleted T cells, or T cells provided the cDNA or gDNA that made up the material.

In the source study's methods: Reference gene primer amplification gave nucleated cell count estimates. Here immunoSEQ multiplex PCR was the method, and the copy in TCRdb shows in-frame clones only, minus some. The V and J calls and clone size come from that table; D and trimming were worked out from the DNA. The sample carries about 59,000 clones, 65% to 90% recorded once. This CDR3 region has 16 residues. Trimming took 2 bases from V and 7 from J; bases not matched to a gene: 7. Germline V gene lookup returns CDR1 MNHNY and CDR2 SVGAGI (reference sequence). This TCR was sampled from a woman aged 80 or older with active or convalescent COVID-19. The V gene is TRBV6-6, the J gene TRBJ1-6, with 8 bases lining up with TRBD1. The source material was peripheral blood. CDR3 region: CASSYKTGGRNSPLHF. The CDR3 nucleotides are TGTGCCAGCAGTTACAAAACAGGGGGACGGAATTCACCCCTCCACTTT.